This entry is about one T cell receptor (beta chain). Its specificity is not known. This specimen comes from a study of cytomegalovirus exposure and HLA in healthy donors. Study summary: An earlier analysis found 95 million to 140 million unique TCR beta sequences from approximately 190 million T cells. Points from the study as a whole: The study had only CMV serostatus as immune exposure information.

In the PCR, 60 Vbeta and 13 Jbeta primers were used. Profiling relied on immunoSEQ multiplex PCR, and the TCRdb table lists in-frame clones only, not all of them. The table records 100,000 to 150,000 clones, roughly 77% of them present only once. Germline CDR1 reads MNHNS; CDR2 reads SASEGT. The CDR3 runs 12 residues. With 4 bases removed from V and 4 bases from J, the gap between germline ends came to 8 bases. Healthy bone marrow donors made up the donors. The sample comprised PBMCs. The receptor comes from a man aged 25 to 40 in good health and CMV-seronegative. The chain combines TRBV6-1 with TRBJ2-7; D not certain. This CDR3 is CASSASLYEQYF. CDR3 DNA: TGTGCCAGCAGTGCCTCACTGTACGAGCAGTACTTC.